This TCR beta chain was captured in a study of vaccination and CD4 T cells after COVID-19. Whole-study context: Mild disease affected 8 or 9 convalescent patients and severe disease one, all SARS-CoV-2 positive by nasal swab PCR. The convalescent population consisted of six males and four females, two of whom were of Hispanic ethnicity. The cells in question were stimulated using overlapping spike peptides derived from SARS-CoV-2, HCoV-NL63, HCoV-OC43 and HCoV-229E.

Turning to this clonotype: Its antigen is still unknown. The junction and the germline gene differ at one end; a read error may be behind it.

With the Oncomine TCR Beta short-read assay, DNA from cultured CD4+ T cells was sequenced. From cultured CD4+ T cells, genomic DNA was extracted. TCRdb processed the PCR reads anew with MiXCR; each CDR3 protein has one entry. The sample carries more than 15,000 distinct CDR3 sequences, 45% to 65% recorded once. Treatment: roughly 10-day PBMC culture with coronavirus spike peptide pools or control peptides (ViraFEST assay). Germline V gene sequence: CDR1 SSHAT, CDR2 FNYEAQ (reference sequence). This CDR3 has 13 amino acids. This clonotype was obtained from a human donor who had recovered from COVID-19. The chain has TRBV7-7 and TRBJ2-3; D may be TRBD2 (5 bases). Sequenced: CD4+ T cells from blood, cultured in vitro. The CDR3 sequence is CASSRRRGDTQYF. The DNA of the CDR3 is TGTGCTAGCAGCCGACGACGGGGAGATACGCAGTATTTT.